These T cell receptor beta chains were read from a single sample in a study of blood T cell repertoires in COVID-19. Generated by immunoSEQ multiplex PCR, the TCRdb table keeps only in-frame clones and is missing some. This table has roughly 80,000 clones, 65% to 85% appearing once. The sample consisted of peripheral blood. Receptors originate from an older woman with acute or convalescent COVID-19. CDR3s include the opening cysteine and the closing phenylalanine or tryptophan. A D gene is named only where the DNA matches it firmly. Clone size appears in some rows only: once, few, many, or a class for an expanded clone.

v_call	d_call	j_call	clone_size	cdr3_aa	cdr3_nt
TRBV11-2	-	TRBJ1-2	-	CASSLGAGWGDGYTF	TGTGCCAGCAGCTTAGGTGCGGGCTGGGGGGATGGCTACACCTTC
TRBV7-7	-	TRBJ2-2	-	CASSSAGLSNTGELFF	TGTGCCAGCAGCTCGGCAGGGTTATCGAACACCGGGGAGCTGTTTTTT
TRBV29-1	-	TRBJ1-1	-	CSVEDHRLNTEAFF	TGCAGCGTTGAAGATCACAGGTTAAACACTGAAGCTTTCTTT
TRBV25-1	-	TRBJ1-5	-	CASGMGTYNQPQHF	TGTGCCAGCGGAATGGGGACATACAATCAGCCCCAGCATTTT
TRBV5-6	-	TRBJ2-4	-	CASSSQVLAKNIQYF	TGTGCCAGCAGTTCACAGGTCCTAGCCAAAAACATTCAGTACTTC
TRBV29-1	-	TRBJ2-1	-	CSARQGGDEQFF	TGCAGCGCCAGACAGGGAGGAGATGAGCAGTTCTTC
TRBV5-1	TRBD1	TRBJ2-6	-	CASSGGQAGQVLTF	TGCGCCAGCAGCGGGGGACAGGCCGGCCAAGTCCTGACTTTC
TRBV7-8	TRBD1	TRBJ1-6	-	CASSLGGQGSHNSPLHF	TGTGCCAGCAGCTTAGGGGGACAGGGATCTCATAATTCACCCCTCCACTTT
TRBV29-1	-	TRBJ1-5	-	CSVEGGTEIYSNQPQHF	TGCAGCGTTGAGGGGGGGACGGAAATCTATAGCAATCAGCCCCAGCATTTT
TRBV6-5	-	TRBJ1-1	-	CASRNGHLSTEAFF	TGTGCCAGCAGGAATGGGCACTTATCCACTGAAGCTTTCTTT
TRBV18	-	TRBJ2-5	-	CASSPRQGSSSQETQYF	TGTGCCAGCTCACCACGGCAGGGAAGCTCCAGCCAAGAGACCCAGTACTTC
TRBV7-2	TRBD1	TRBJ1-1	once	CASSIRQGAEAFF	TGTGCCAGCAGCATACGACAGGGGGCAGAAGCTTTCTTT
TRBV10-3	TRBD1	TRBJ2-7	-	CAISGDRVSSYEQYF	TGTGCCATCAGTGGAGACAGGGTCAGCTCCTACGAGCAGTACTTC
TRBV24-1	-	TRBJ2-1	-	CATSAQDRSYNEQFF	TGTGCCACCAGTGCCCAGGACAGATCCTACAATGAGCAGTTCTTC
TRBV9	TRBD1	TRBJ1-4	-	CASSVFPDRGRRKLFF	TGTGCCAGCAGCGTATTTCCGGACAGGGGTAGGAGAAAACTGTTTTTT
TRBV14	TRBD1	TRBJ2-5	few	CASSQGTGGSETQYF	TGTGCCAGCAGCCAAGGGACAGGGGGATCAGAGACCCAGTACTTC
TRBV27	-	TRBJ2-3	-	CASSWGPRTDTQYF	TGTGCCAGCAGTTGGGGGCCCCGCACAGATACGCAGTATTTT
TRBV11-3	-	TRBJ1-1	once	CASSLRNTEAFF	TGTGCCAGCAGCCTCCGGAACACTGAAGCTTTCTTT
TRBV29-1	-	TRBJ2-1	medium-sized	CSVDGVPSGNEQFF	TGCAGCGTTGACGGGGTACCGTCGGGGAATGAGCAGTTCTTC
TRBV4-2	TRBD1	TRBJ2-3	-	CASSQELSQGGTDTQYF	TGTGCCAGCAGCCAAGAGCTCAGTCAGGGGGGCACAGATACGCAGTATTTT
TRBV5-1	-	TRBJ1-2	-	CASRQEPNYGYTF	TGCGCCAGCAGGCAGGAACCTAACTATGGCTACACCTTC
TRBV5-1	-	TRBJ2-2	-	CASSLSGLRNTGELFF	TGCGCCAGCAGCTTGTCTGGACTCCGGAACACCGGGGAGCTGTTTTTT
TRBV6-1	-	TRBJ2-3	few	CASSEARRATDTQYF	TGTGCCAGCAGTGAAGCTCGGAGAGCCACAGATACGCAGTATTTT
TRBV6-5	TRBD1	TRBJ2-2	-	CASMSNRGSGELFF	TGTGCCAGCATGTCGAACAGGGGATCCGGGGAGCTGTTTTTT
TRBV5-4	TRBD1	TRBJ1-1	few	CASSPWTGPNTEAFF	TGTGCCAGCAGCCCATGGACAGGTCCGAACACTGAAGCTTTCTTT
TRBV6-5	-	TRBJ1-6	-	CASSYSRGSPLHF	TGTGCCAGCAGTTACTCTAGGGGGTCACCCCTCCACTTT
TRBV28	-	TRBJ1-5	-	CASSLDSNPYSNQPQHF	TGTGCCAGCAGTTTGGACAGTAATCCTTATAGCAATCAGCCCCAGCATTTT
TRBV6-5	-	TRBJ1-2	few	CASSYSTTGSYGYTF	TGTGCCAGCAGTTACTCGACGACAGGTTCCTATGGCTACACCTTC
TRBV7-9	TRBD1	TRBJ1-2	once	CASSWTGGGYGYTF	TGTGCCAGCAGCTGGACAGGGGGAGGCTATGGCTACACCTTC
TRBV7-2	-	TRBJ1-3	-	CASSLYSGNTIYF	TGTGCCAGCAGCTTGTACTCTGGAAACACCATATATTTT
TRBV5-1	TRBD1	TRBJ2-1	once	CASSRTGNEQFF	TGCGCCAGCAGCCGGACAGGGAATGAGCAGTTCTTC
TRBV6-5	-	TRBJ1-2	few	CASTRGTGPYGYTF	TGTGCCAGCACCAGGGGTACAGGACCCTATGGCTACACCTTC
TRBV5-4	TRBD1	TRBJ1-4	-	CASSKDRADEKLFF	TGTGCCAGCAGCAAGGACAGGGCGGATGAAAAACTGTTTTTT
TRBV7-9	-	TRBJ2-7	-	CASSLVAKAGVTYEQYF	TGTGCCAGCAGCTTAGTAGCCAAGGCAGGGGTTACCTACGAGCAGTACTTC
TRBV7-6	TRBD1	TRBJ1-1	-	CASSGPRQGTMNTEAFF	TGTGCCAGCAGCGGACCAAGACAGGGCACCATGAACACTGAAGCTTTCTTT
TRBV2	TRBD1	TRBJ2-7	-	CASSDPSGQLHYEQYF	TGTGCCAGCAGCGATCCGTCGGGACAGCTACACTACGAGCAGTACTTC
TRBV11-2	TRBD1	TRBJ2-4	once	CASSLVSTGEGYF	TGTGCCAGCAGCTTAGTCAGTACAGGGGAAGGGTACTTC
TRBV7-2	-	TRBJ1-2	-	CASSLAGAIYGYTF	TGTGCCAGCAGCTTAGCTGGGGCGATCTATGGCTACACCTTC
TRBV30	TRBD1	TRBJ1-1	once	CAWSKTGVHTEAFF	TGTGCCTGGAGTAAAACAGGGGTACACACTGAAGCTTTCTTT
TRBV28	-	TRBJ1-1	once	CASSPGVWTEAFF	TGTGCCAGCAGCCCAGGGGTTTGGACTGAAGCTTTCTTT
TRBV7-2	-	TRBJ2-1	once	CASSPLTAYNEQFF	TGTGCCAGCAGCCCATTGACAGCCTACAATGAGCAGTTCTTC
TRBV7-6	-	TRBJ2-1	-	CASSLLGGDNEQFF	TGTGCCAGCAGCTTACTAGGAGGGGACAATGAGCAGTTCTTC
TRBV30	-	TRBJ1-1	-	CASGQTEAFF	TGTGCCTCTGGACAGACTGAAGCTTTCTTT
TRBV5-8	-	TRBJ2-3	-	CASSSHAAGKLSTDTQYF	TGTGCCAGCAGCTCCCATGCTGCAGGGAAACTTAGCACAGATACGCAGTATTTT
TRBV4-1	-	TRBJ1-6	few	CASSHLGQGNNSPLHF	TGCGCCAGCAGCCATTTGGGGCAGGGAAATAATTCACCCCTCCACTTT
TRBV5-4	TRBD2	TRBJ2-5	-	CASSLRTSGHQETQYF	TGTGCCAGCAGCTTGCGAACTAGCGGCCACCAAGAGACCCAGTACTTC
TRBV7-2	-	TRBJ2-3	-	CASSPVATAFTDTQYF	TGTGCCAGCAGCCCTGTGGCAACCGCCTTCACAGATACGCAGTATTTT
TRBV6-6	TRBD1	TRBJ1-6	-	CASSRDRANNSPLHF	TGTGCCAGCAGCCGAGACAGGGCCAATAATTCACCCCTCCACTTT
TRBV7-2	TRBD1	TRBJ2-2	-	CASSSPSGGGTGELFF	TGTGCCAGCAGCTCCCCTTCAGGGGGCGGCACCGGGGAGCTGTTTTTT
TRBV5-1	TRBD1	TRBJ2-2	-	CASKKGQEGAGELFF	TGCGCCAGCAAGAAGGGACAGGAGGGGGCCGGGGAGCTGTTTTTT
TRBV11-1	TRBD2	TRBJ2-5	-	CASSLVSGGEKETQYF	TGTGCCAGCAGCTTAGTTAGCGGGGGTGAAAAAGAGACCCAGTACTTC
TRBV30	-	TRBJ2-2	-	CAWSPTGKGELFF	TGTGCCTGGAGTCCAACAGGGAAAGGGGAGCTGTTTTTT
TRBV29-1	-	TRBJ2-3	-	CSVVTGISTDTQYF	TGCAGCGTTGTTACGGGAATCAGCACAGATACGCAGTATTTT
TRBV7-2	TRBD1	TRBJ1-2	-	CASSLGPPTGGTYGYTF	TGTGCCAGCAGCTTAGGGCCACCGACAGGGGGAACCTATGGCTACACCTTC
TRBV19	-	TRBJ1-1	few	CASSLRNTEAFF	TGTGCCAGTAGTCTAAGAAACACTGAAGCTTTCTTT